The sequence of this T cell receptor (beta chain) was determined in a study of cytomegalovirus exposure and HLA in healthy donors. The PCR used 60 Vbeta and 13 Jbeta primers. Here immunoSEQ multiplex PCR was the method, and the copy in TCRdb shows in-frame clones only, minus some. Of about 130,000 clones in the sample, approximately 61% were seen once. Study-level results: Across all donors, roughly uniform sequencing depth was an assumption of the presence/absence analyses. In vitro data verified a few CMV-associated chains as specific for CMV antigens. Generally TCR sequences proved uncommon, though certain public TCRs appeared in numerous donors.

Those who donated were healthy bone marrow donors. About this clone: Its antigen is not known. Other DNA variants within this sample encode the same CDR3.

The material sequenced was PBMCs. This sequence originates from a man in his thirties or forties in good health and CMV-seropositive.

The CDR3 sequence: CASSLAGYGYTF. The DNA of the CDR3 is TGTGCCAGCAGTTTAGCAGGGTATGGCTACACCTTC. V gene TRBV28 combines with J gene TRBJ1-2; D might be TRBD1 (5 bases). This CDR3 has 12 residues. CDR1 and CDR2 from the germline V gene are MDHEN and SYDVKM. With 2 bases removed from V and 5 bases from J, the gap between germline ends came to 6 bases.